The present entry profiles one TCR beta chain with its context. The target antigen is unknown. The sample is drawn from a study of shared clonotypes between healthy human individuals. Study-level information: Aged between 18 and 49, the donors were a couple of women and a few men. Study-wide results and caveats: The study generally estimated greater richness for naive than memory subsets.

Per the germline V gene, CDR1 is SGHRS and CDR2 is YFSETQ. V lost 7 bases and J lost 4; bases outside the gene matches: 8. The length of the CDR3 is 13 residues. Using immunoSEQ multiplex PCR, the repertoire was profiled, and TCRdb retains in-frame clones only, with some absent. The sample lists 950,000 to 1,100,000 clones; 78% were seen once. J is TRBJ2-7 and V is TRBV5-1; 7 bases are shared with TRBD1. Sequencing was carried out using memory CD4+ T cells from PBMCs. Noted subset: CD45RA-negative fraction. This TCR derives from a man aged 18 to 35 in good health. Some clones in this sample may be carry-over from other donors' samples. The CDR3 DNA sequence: TGCGCCAGCCGAAAGGACAGGAATTACGAGCAGTACTTC. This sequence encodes CASRKDRNYEQYF. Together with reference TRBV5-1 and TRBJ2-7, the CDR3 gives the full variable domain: KAGVTQTPRYLIKTRGQQVTLSCSPISGHRSVSWYQQTPGQGLQFLFEYFSETQRNKGNFPGRFSGRQFSNSRSEMNVSTLELGDSALYLCASRKDRNYEQYFGPGTRLTVT.